The 18 T cell receptor beta chains in this list originate from one sample, sequenced in a study of OX40 agonist ivuxolimab in advanced cancers. TCRdb's table, derived via immunoSEQ multiplex PCR, lists solely in-frame clones and lacks some. This repertoire shows about 89,000 clones, just over 90% found once; its top ten account for 0.7% to 0.9%. The material was CD4+ or CD8+ T cells sorted from blood, obtained in a trial of the OX40 agonist ivuxolimab. The receptors come from an adult with an advanced solid tumor such as melanoma, head and neck, liver or kidney cancer.

The rearrangement joins TRBV6-1 to TRBJ1-1; D call uncertain. The CDR3 has 14 amino acids. V was pared by 10 bases and J by 3 bases, with 18 bases between. The germline gives CDR1 MNHNS, CDR2 SASEGT. CDR3 in amino acids: CATVSGGSDTEAFF. CDR3 coding DNA: TGTGCCACCGTCTCCGGTGGGTCAGACACTGAAGCTTTCTTT.

This clone was counted a few times. This chain joins TRBV19 and TRBJ1-3; D might be TRBD1 (5 bases). In germline, CDR1 is LNHDA, CDR2 SQIVND (reference sequence). This CDR3 contains 13 residues. Trimming removed 9 bases at V and 0 bases at J, with 9 bases between. The chain's CDR3 is CASGAISGNTIYF. CDR3 DNA sequence: TGTGCCAGCGGGGCTATCTCTGGAAACACCATATATTTT.

This clone was seen only once. This chain uses TRBV10-3 with TRBJ1-5; D may be TRBD1 (5 bases). V dropped 6 bases and J dropped 0 bases, with 6 bases sitting between them. CDR1 is ENHRY and CDR2 is SYGVKD in the germline V gene. The length of the CDR3 is 13 residues. The CDR3 nucleotides are TGTGCCATCAGCCAGGGTAGCAATCAGCCCCAGCATTTT. Translation gives CAISQGSNQPQHF.

The V and J genes are TRBV10-2 and TRBJ1-1, with 7 bases that match TRBD1. Losses at the gene ends were 8 bases for V and 0 bases for J; bases not matched to a gene: 3. Germline V gene data show CDR1 as WSHSY and CDR2 as SAAADI. The CDR3 covers 13 residues. The CDR3 loop is CASRQGVNTEAFF. In nucleotides, the CDR3 is TGCGCCAGCCGACAGGGCGTGAACACTGAAGCTTTCTTT.

The chain has TRBV27 and TRBJ2-2; D unresolved. The germline V gene encodes CDR1 MNHEY and CDR2 SMNVEV (reference sequence). The CDR3 extends over 13 amino acids. V was trimmed by 9 bases and J by 1 base, leaving 9 bases between them. The CDR3 coding sequence is TGTGCCAGTACTGACTGGAACACCGGGGAGCTGTTTTTT. Translation gives CASTDWNTGELFF.

Here the CDR3 DNA reads TGTGCCAGCAGCTCGGACCCCACAGATACGCAGTATTTT. This sequence encodes CASSSDPTDTQYF. The chain has TRBV5-4 and TRBJ2-3; the D is unclear. The CDR3 runs 13 residues. V was cut by 3 bases and J by 2 bases, with 7 bases left in between. Germline lookup yields CDR1 SGHNT and CDR2 YYREEE (reference sequence).

V and J are TRBV27 and TRBJ2-5, with D possibly matching TRBD1 (5 bases). There are 12 residues in the CDR3. Trimming cost V 4 bases and J 5 bases, with 8 bases left between them. The germline CDR1 and CDR2 sequences are MNHEY and SMNVEV (reference sequence). The CDR3 is CASSSQGETQYF. The CDR3 DNA reads TGTGCCAGCAGTTCCCAGGGTGAGACCCAGTACTTC.

The chain carries TRBV7-9 and TRBJ2-3; unclear D gene. This CDR3 has 16 residues. The germline V gene encodes CDR1 SEHNR and CDR2 FQNEAQ (reference sequence). Trimming took off 3 bases at V and 4 bases at J, with 17 bases between the two ends. CDR3 sequence reads: CASSFKLRLEPDTQYF. The CDR3 coding sequence is TGTGCCAGCAGCTTTAAGTTGCGTCTCGAGCCAGATACGCAGTATTTT.

The J gene is TRBJ2-7, the V gene TRBV5-1, with D possibly matching TRBD1 (6 bases). There are 17 residues in the CDR3. V dropped 3 bases and J dropped 4 bases, with 23 bases sitting between them. Germline CDR1 SGHRS, CDR2 YFSETQ. This CDR3 reads CASSSRTVGALSYEQYF. The DNA for the CDR3 is TGCGCCAGCAGCTCTCGTACGGTGGGGGCACTATCTTACGAGCAGTACTTC.

This sequence joins TRBV5-4 and TRBJ2-5, with D hard to call. This CDR3 has 14 residues. Germline CDR1 reads SGHNT; CDR2 reads YYREEE (reference sequence). V dropped 3 bases and J dropped 2 bases, with 11 bases sitting between them. CDR3 loop: CASSSQSGQETQYF. CDR3 bases: TGTGCCAGCAGCTCCCAGTCCGGTCAAGAGACCCAGTACTTC.

A word on this clone: Other DNA sequences in the sample encode the same CDR3. This sequence joins TRBV28 and TRBJ2-7; 8 bases are shared with TRBD2. V trimming: 2 bases; J trimming: 2 bases; junction bases outside the gene matches: 2. The CDR3 covers 14 residues. Germline assignment: CDR1 MDHEN and CDR2 SYDVKM. The CDR3 bases are TGTGCCAGCAGTTTAGCGGGGGGTCCCTACGAGCAGTACTTC. It codes for CASSLAGGPYEQYF.

This clone was observed at least ten times. This chain connects TRBV10-3 to TRBJ2-7, with TRBD1 matching over 7 bases. Germline V gives CDR1 ENHRY, CDR2 SYGVKD. This CDR3 region has 13 residues. Germline trimming cut 5 bases from V and 5 bases from J; bases unmatched to any gene: 6. The CDR3 is CAISPDRDHEQYF. The CDR3, as DNA: TGTGCCATCAGTCCCGACAGGGACCACGAGCAGTACTTC.

CDR3 amino acids: CASSLVGTGGETQYF. The CDR3 nucleotides are TGCGCCAGCAGCTTGGTTGGGACAGGGGGAGAGACCCAGTACTTC. The chain couples TRBV5-1 to TRBJ2-5; 11 nucleotides agree with TRBD1. With 0 bases clipped from V and 4 bases from J, the junction kept 2 bases outside the gene matches. CDR3 length: 15 residues. CDR1 SGHRS and CDR2 YFSETQ come from the germline V gene.

The rearrangement links TRBV19 to TRBJ2-2; no definite D call. Germline loops: CDR1 LNHDA, CDR2 SQIVND (reference sequence). This CDR3 region has 13 residues. V was shortened by 4 bases and J by 4 bases, with 7 bases between the two germline ends. The DNA of the CDR3 is TGTGCCAGTAGTAACGTGTTCACCGGGGAGCTGTTTTTT. Protein product: CASSNVFTGELFF.

This CDR3 reads CASRSEGATNEKLFF. The CDR3 DNA follows: TGTGCCAGCAGATCCGAGGGTGCAACTAATGAAAAACTGTTTTTT. The rearrangement uses TRBV6-5 and TRBJ1-4; D call uncertain. This CDR3 is built from 15 residues. The V end lost 6 bases, the J end lost 0 bases, and 11 bases lay between the germline ends. Per the germline V gene, CDR1 is MNHEY and CDR2 is SVGAGI.

This clone was detected only once. The V call is TRBV11-2, the J call TRBJ1-5; D possibly corresponds to TRBD1 (5 bases). The CDR3 totals 13 residues. Trimming left V 6 bases short and J 6 bases short, with 12 bases between. Germline lookup yields CDR1 SGHAT and CDR2 FQNNGV. CDR3: CASSLGVSQPQHF. The DNA for the CDR3 is TGTGCCAGCAGTCTGGGGGTGAGTCAGCCCCAGCATTTT.

The table lists this clone with a count of one. The J gene is TRBJ2-4, the V gene TRBV4-2, with D hard to call. Germline CDR1 LGHNA, CDR2 YNFKEQ. The CDR3 extends over 16 amino acids. Trimming cost V 1 base and J 0 bases, with 10 bases left between them. The CDR3, as DNA: TGTGCCAGCAGCCAAGTTGAGATGGGAGCCAAAAACATTCAGTACTTC. Translation gives CASSQVEMGAKNIQYF.

This chain connects TRBV7-9 to TRBJ1-4; TRBD1 aligns across 8 bases. Germline CDR1 is SEHNR and CDR2 is FQNEAQ (reference sequence). The CDR3 loop spans 16 amino acids. V gave up 2 bases and J gave up 8 bases; unmatched junction bases: 10. CDR3 sequence: CASSLIRGQGKEKLFF. CDR3 DNA: TGTGCCAGCAGCTTAATCCGCGGACAGGGAAAGGAAAAACTGTTTTTT.